A selection of T cell receptor beta chains follows, all from one sample in a study of T cells after yellow fever vaccination. TCRdb reprocessed the 5' RACE reads with MiXCR, giving one entry per CDR3 protein. The sample includes approximately 550,000 distinct CDR3 sequences, approximately 13% of them seen just once. Sequenced here: PBMCs, sampled on the day of the yellow fever booster vaccination. The source of these receptors is a man aged 25 to 45 who received the YFV17D yellow fever vaccine. CDR3s include the opening cysteine and the closing phenylalanine or tryptophan. A D gene is named only where the DNA matches it firmly. Size is omitted from some rows. Given values are once, few, many or a class for expanded clones.

cdr3_length: 15
d_call: -
v_call: TRBV5-1
clone_size: few
j_call: TRBJ2-7
cdr3_nt: TGCGCCAGCAGCTTGGTACCGGGAGCCTCCTACGAGCAGTACTTC
cdr3_aa: CASSLVPGASYEQYF

cdr3_length: 13
d_call: -
v_call: TRBV12-3/TRBV12-4
clone_size: -
j_call: TRBJ1-1
cdr3_nt: TGTGCCAGCATCTCCGGGGCAGGTCGCGAAGCTTTCTTT
cdr3_aa: CASISGAGREAFF

cdr3_length: 17
d_call: -
v_call: TRBV4-1
clone_size: -
j_call: TRBJ2-1
cdr3_nt: TGCGCCAGCAGCCAAGTTGCCAGGAGACAGGCCCACAATGAGCAGTTCTTC
cdr3_aa: CASSQVARRQAHNEQFF

cdr3_length: 13
d_call: -
v_call: TRBV7-2
clone_size: few
j_call: TRBJ2-3
cdr3_nt: TGTGCCAGCAGCTTAGCGGTTGACGATACGCAGTATTTT
cdr3_aa: CASSLAVDDTQYF

cdr3_length: 16
d_call: TRBD2
v_call: TRBV20-1
clone_size: -
j_call: TRBJ2-2
cdr3_nt: TGCTGCGCTAGAGATTACCTAGCGGGAGACACCGGGGAGCTGTTTTTT
cdr3_aa: CCARDYLAGDTGELFF

cdr3_length: 15
d_call: -
v_call: TRBV30
clone_size: -
j_call: TRBJ2-7
cdr3_nt: TGTGCCTGGAGTGTACGGGTCGCAAAGGGGAACGAGCAGTACTTC
cdr3_aa: CAWSVRVAKGNEQYF

cdr3_length: 13
d_call: -
v_call: TRBV10-3
clone_size: few
j_call: TRBJ2-7
cdr3_nt: TGTGCCATCTTAGACAGCTCCTCCTACGAGCAGTACTTC
cdr3_aa: CAILDSSSYEQYF

cdr3_length: 15
d_call: TRBD2
v_call: TRBV29-1
clone_size: many
j_call: TRBJ2-1
cdr3_nt: TGCAGCGTTGAAGGCGACCTGGGGAGGGTCCGTGAGCAGTTCTTC
cdr3_aa: CSVEGDLGRVREQFF

cdr3_length: 15
d_call: TRBD2
v_call: TRBV2
clone_size: -
j_call: TRBJ2-7
cdr3_nt: TGTGCCAGCAGTGTAGACTCGGGACTAGCGGGAAACGAGTACTTC
cdr3_aa: CASSVDSGLAGNEYF

cdr3_length: 13
d_call: -
v_call: TRBV19
clone_size: -
j_call: TRBJ1-2
cdr3_nt: TGTGCCAGTAGTTCTCCCCCCTCGGGCAGCTACACCTTC
cdr3_aa: CASSSPPSGSYTF

cdr3_length: 15
d_call: TRBD2
v_call: TRBV6-2/TRBV6-3
clone_size: -
j_call: TRBJ2-1
cdr3_nt: TGTGCCAGCAGTTCCGGGACTAACCCTCAGGATGAGCAGTTCTTC
cdr3_aa: CASSSGTNPQDEQFF

cdr3_length: 18
d_call: TRBD2
v_call: TRBV12-3/TRBV12-4
clone_size: few
j_call: TRBJ2-3
cdr3_nt: TGTGCCAGCAGTGGCACACCCGGGACTAGCGGGAGCACAGATACGCAGTATTTT
cdr3_aa: CASSGTPGTSGSTDTQYF

cdr3_length: 11
d_call: -
v_call: TRBV12-3/TRBV12-4
clone_size: -
j_call: TRBJ1-2
cdr3_nt: TGTGCCAGCAGTTTAGTCAGCCGACATTCTTTC
cdr3_aa: CASSLVSRHSF

cdr3_length: 13
d_call: -
v_call: TRBV12-3/TRBV12-4
clone_size: few
j_call: TRBJ1-1
cdr3_nt: TGTGCCAGCAGTCCGACCCGACGGACTGAAGCTTTCTTT
cdr3_aa: CASSPTRRTEAFF

cdr3_length: 13
d_call: -
v_call: TRBV24-1
clone_size: few
j_call: TRBJ1-2
cdr3_nt: TGTGCCACCAGTGACGACAGGTTAGATGGCTACACCTTC
cdr3_aa: CATSDDRLDGYTF

cdr3_length: 14
d_call: -
v_call: TRBV6-5
clone_size: few
j_call: TRBJ2-7
cdr3_nt: TGTGCCAGCAGTTACTCGGACAGCTCCTACGAGCAGTACTTC
cdr3_aa: CASSYSDSSYEQYF

cdr3_length: 14
d_call: -
v_call: TRBV5-1
clone_size: few
j_call: TRBJ1-1
cdr3_nt: TGCGCCAGCAGCTTGGGGGCTGAGGGTACTGAAGCTTTCTTT
cdr3_aa: CASSLGAEGTEAFF

cdr3_length: 16
d_call: -
v_call: TRBV7-2
clone_size: -
j_call: TRBJ2-2
cdr3_nt: TGTGCCAGCAGCTTAGGATGGACGATGAACACCGGGGAGCTGTTTTTT
cdr3_aa: CASSLGWTMNTGELFF

cdr3_length: 14
d_call: TRBD1
v_call: TRBV7-2
clone_size: -
j_call: TRBJ2-7
cdr3_nt: TGTGCCAGCAGCTTAGTGGACAGGGGATACGAGCAGTACTTC
cdr3_aa: CASSLVDRGYEQYF

cdr3_length: 11
d_call: -
v_call: TRBV11-2
clone_size: few
j_call: TRBJ2-7
cdr3_nt: TGTGCCAGCAGCAATTCAGGGGAGAAGTTCTTC
cdr3_aa: CASSNSGEKFF